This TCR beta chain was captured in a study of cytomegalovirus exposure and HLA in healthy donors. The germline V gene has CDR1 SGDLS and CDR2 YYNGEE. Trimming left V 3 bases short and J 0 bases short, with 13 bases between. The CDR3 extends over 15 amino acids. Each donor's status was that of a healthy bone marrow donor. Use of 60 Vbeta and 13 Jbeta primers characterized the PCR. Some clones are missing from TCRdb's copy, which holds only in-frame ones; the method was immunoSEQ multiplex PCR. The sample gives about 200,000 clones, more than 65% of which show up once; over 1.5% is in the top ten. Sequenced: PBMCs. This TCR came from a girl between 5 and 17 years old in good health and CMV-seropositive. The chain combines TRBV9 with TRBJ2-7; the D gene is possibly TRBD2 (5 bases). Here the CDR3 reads CASSERTGSSYEQYF. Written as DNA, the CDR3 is TGTGCCAGCAGCGAGCGGACGGGAAGCTCCTACGAGCAGTACTTC.